Sequencing of this TCR beta chain was carried out in a study of cytomegalovirus exposure and HLA in healthy donors. The CDR3 loop spans 13 amino acids. The junction had 4 bases not matched to a gene; V was cut back by 3 bases and J by 6 bases. The germline V gene encodes CDR1 MNHNS and CDR2 SASEGT. Findings of the study overall: Analysis performed later showed TCR beta chains linked to HLA being more clonally expanded than equally common others. TCR beta sequences numbering over 15,000 were associated with HLA alleles at 0.05 false discovery rate in a later analysis. Only CMV serostatus was available as immune exposure information.

PCR primers comprised 60 Vbeta and 13 Jbeta primers. The data were produced by immunoSEQ multiplex PCR, yet TCRdb's version contains in-frame clones alone and is incomplete. The sample has hundreds of thousands of clones; around 76% are singletons. About this clone itself: Its antigen is unidentified.

V is TRBV6-1 and J is TRBJ2-7; 8 bases line up with TRBD2. Sequencing used PBMCs. The receptor was derived from a man in his late teens or twenties in good health and CMV-seronegative. CDR3 sequence (DNA): TGTGCCAGCAGTGAGCGGGAGGAAGGCGAGCAGTACTTC. This sequence encodes CASSEREEGEQYF.